This entry concerns a single TCR beta chain. Its antigen is still unknown. The sample is drawn from a study of early T cells in non-severe SARS-CoV-2 infection. Study at large: It was bulk RNA from unsorted whole blood that was sequenced, and the chains were unpaired.

Study-level points and caveats: The study's VDJdb matching favored anti-spike CD8 responses and missed private and CD4 specificities.

This CDR3 has 11 residues. Germline V gene lookup returns CDR1 SGHRS and CDR2 YFSETQ. Trimming cost V 4 bases and J 12 bases, with 13 bases left between them. In the library, individual cDNA molecules carried attached unique molecular identifiers. TCRdb used MiXCR to reprocess the 5' RACE reads, holding one entry per CDR3 protein. The data contain some 45,000 distinct CDR3 sequences, roughly 4% of them singletons. The TCR sequence derives from an adult who was a healthcare worker with PCR-confirmed SARS-CoV-2 infection or an uninfected control (not recorded which). This chain links TRBV5-1 with TRBJ1-1; the D gene is possibly TRBD1 (5 bases). The source material was whole blood. The CDR3 loop reads CASSGGTSTFF. CDR3 sequence (DNA): TGCGCCAGCAGCGGCGGGACGTCGACTTTCTTT.